This T cell receptor (beta chain) was sequenced for a study of identical twins. Study observations and caveats: Insertions were reduced in abundant cord blood beta clonotypes but not in memory repertoires.

TCRdb called the 5' RACE reads again in MiXCR, with one record for every CDR3 protein. The repertoire holds 210,000 or so distinct CDR3 sequences, with about 7.5% as singletons. This clonotype was observed a few times. Antigen: not known. This sample was shared with a second study, whose subject was yellow fever vaccine responses in identical twins.

What was sequenced was memory (CD45RO+) T cells sorted from blood. This receptor was taken from a woman aged 18-35 years in good health.

The CDR3 nucleotides read TGTGCCAGCAGACCGTCTGGGCAGACGAATGAAAAACTGTTTTTT. Encoded protein: CASRPSGQTNEKLFF. The rearrangement links TRBV6-2 or TRBV6-3 to TRBJ1-4; D unresolved. The CDR3 has 15 residues. V was pared by 6 bases and J by 5 bases, with 16 bases between. Germline CDR1 MNHEY, CDR2 SVGEGT.